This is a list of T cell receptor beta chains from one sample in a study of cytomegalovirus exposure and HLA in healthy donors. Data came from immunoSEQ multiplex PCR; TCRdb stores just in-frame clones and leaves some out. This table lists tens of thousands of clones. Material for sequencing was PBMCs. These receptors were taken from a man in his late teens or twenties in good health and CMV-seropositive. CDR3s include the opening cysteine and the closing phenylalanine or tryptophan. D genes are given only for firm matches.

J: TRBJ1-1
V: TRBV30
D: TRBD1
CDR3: CAWSPDRVNTEAFF
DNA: TGTGCCTGGAGCCCGGACAGGGTGAACACTGAAGCTTTCTTT

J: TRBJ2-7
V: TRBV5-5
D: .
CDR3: CASSSDFYEQYF
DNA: TGTGCCAGCAGCTCTGACTTTTACGAGCAGTACTTC

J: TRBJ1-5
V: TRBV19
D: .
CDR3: CASNQGPSNQPQHF
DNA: TGTGCCAGTAACCAGGGGCCTAGCAATCAGCCCCAGCATTTT

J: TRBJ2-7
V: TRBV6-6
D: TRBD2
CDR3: CASSSVGLALTYEQYF
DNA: TGTGCCAGCAGTTCCGTTGGACTAGCGCTTACCTACGAGCAGTACTTC

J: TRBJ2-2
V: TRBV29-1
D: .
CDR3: CSVELGGTGELFF
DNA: TGCAGCGTTGAACTTGGGGGGACCGGGGAGCTGTTTTTT

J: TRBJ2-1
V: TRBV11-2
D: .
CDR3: CASSSWRGTNNEQFF
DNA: TGTGCCAGCAGCTCCTGGAGGGGAACGAACAATGAGCAGTTCTTC

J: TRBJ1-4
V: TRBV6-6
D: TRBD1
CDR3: CASTLTGEPNEKLFF
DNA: TGTGCCAGCACCCTAACAGGGGAACCTAATGAAAAACTGTTTTTT

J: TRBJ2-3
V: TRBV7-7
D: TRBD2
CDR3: CASSLGEGLVDTQYF
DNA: TGTGCCAGCAGCTTAGGGGAGGGTCTGGTGGATACGCAGTATTTT

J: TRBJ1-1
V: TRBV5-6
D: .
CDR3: CASSIRDTEAFF
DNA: TGTGCCAGCAGCATCAGGGACACTGAAGCTTTCTTT

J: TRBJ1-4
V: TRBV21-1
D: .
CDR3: CASSKSEQGNEKLFF
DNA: TGTGCCAGCAGCAAATCAGAACAGGGTAATGAAAAACTGTTTTTT

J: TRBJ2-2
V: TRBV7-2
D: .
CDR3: CASSLVWRSGELFF
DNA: TGTGCCAGCAGCTTAGTTTGGCGGTCCGGGGAGCTGTTTTTT

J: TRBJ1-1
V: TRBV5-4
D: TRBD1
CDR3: CASSLGDRGVRVAFF
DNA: TGTGCCAGCAGCTTGGGGGACAGGGGGGTTCGCGTAGCTTTCTTT

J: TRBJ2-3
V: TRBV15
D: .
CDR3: CATSRGIVTDTQYF
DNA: TGTGCCACCAGCAGAGGTATAGTCACAGATACGCAGTATTTT

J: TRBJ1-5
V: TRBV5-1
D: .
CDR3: CASSLEGVGGQPQHF
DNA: TGCGCCAGCAGCTTGGAAGGGGTGGGTGGTCAGCCCCAGCATTTT

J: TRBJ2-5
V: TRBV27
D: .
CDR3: CASSASGEQETQYF
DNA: TGTGCCAGCAGTGCCTCGGGGGAACAAGAGACCCAGTACTTC

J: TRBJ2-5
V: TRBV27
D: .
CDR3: CASRRTGLRLSQETQYF
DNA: TGTGCCAGCAGGAGGACGGGACTCCGGTTAAGCCAAGAGACCCAGTACTTC

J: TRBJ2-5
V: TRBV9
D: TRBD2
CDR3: CASSVGTSGEGQYF
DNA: TGTGCCAGCAGCGTCGGGACTAGCGGGGAGGGGCAGTACTTC

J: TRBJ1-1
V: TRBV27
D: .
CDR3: CASSLSGRGNTEAFF
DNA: TGTGCCAGCAGTTTATCTGGCAGGGGGAACACTGAAGCTTTCTTT

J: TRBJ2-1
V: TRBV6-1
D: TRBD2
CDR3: CASSEASGTQNEQFF
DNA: TGTGCCAGCAGTGAGGCTAGCGGGACGCAAAATGAGCAGTTCTTC

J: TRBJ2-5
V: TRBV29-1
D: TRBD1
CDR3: CSVDRGQETQYF
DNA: TGCAGCGTTGACAGGGGGCAAGAGACCCAGTACTTC

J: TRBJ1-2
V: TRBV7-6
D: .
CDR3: CASSLRGRGGYTF
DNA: TGTGCCAGCAGCTTAAGAGGGCGGGGGGGCTACACCTTC

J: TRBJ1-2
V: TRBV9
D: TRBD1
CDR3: CASSPLEGASGYTF
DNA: TGTGCCAGCAGCCCCCTAGAGGGGGCAAGTGGCTACACCTTC

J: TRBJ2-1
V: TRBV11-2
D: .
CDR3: CASSSPPVNEQFF
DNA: TGTGCCAGCAGCTCCCCCCCCGTGAATGAGCAGTTCTTC

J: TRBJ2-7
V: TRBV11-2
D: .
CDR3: CASSLFGTQTSYEQYF
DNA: TGTGCCAGCAGCTTATTCGGGACACAGACCTCCTACGAGCAGTACTTC

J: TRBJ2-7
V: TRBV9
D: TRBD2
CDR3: CASSPRGEPNYEQYF
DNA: TGTGCCAGCAGCCCACGGGGGGAGCCTAATTACGAGCAGTACTTC

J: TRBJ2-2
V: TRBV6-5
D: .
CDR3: CASSRSGINTGELFF
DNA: TGTGCCAGCAGCCGATCCGGGATTAACACCGGGGAGCTGTTTTTT

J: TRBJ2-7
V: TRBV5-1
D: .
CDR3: CASQGSSYEQYF
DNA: TGCGCCAGCCAGGGGTCTTCCTACGAGCAGTACTTC

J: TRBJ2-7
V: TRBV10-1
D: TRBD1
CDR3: CASSESGQGDEQYF
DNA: TGCGCCAGCAGTGAGTCGGGACAGGGGGACGAGCAGTACTTC

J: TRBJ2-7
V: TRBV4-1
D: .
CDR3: CASSQVRGAGSYEQYF
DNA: TGCGCCAGCAGCCAAGTTCGGGGGGCAGGGAGCTACGAGCAGTACTTC

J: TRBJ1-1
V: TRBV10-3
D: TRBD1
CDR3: CAISPPDRGAEAFF
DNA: TGTGCCATCAGCCCTCCCGACAGGGGTGCTGAAGCTTTCTTT

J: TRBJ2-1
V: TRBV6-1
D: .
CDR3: CATHLFRADEQFF
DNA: TGTGCCACACACCTATTCAGGGCTGATGAGCAGTTCTTC

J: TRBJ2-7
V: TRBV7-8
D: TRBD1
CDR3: CASSLGDRGGEQYF
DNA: TGTGCCAGCAGCTTAGGGGACAGGGGTGGCGAGCAGTACTTC

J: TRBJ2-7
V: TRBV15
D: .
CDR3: CATSRDPGVLYEQYF
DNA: TGTGCCACCAGCAGAGATCCCGGAGTTCTATACGAGCAGTACTTC

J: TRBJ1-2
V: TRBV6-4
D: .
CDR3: CASRPDSNYGYTF
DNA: TGTGCCAGCAGGCCGGACAGCAACTATGGCTACACCTTC

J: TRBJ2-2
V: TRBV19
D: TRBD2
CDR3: CASSGRTTGELFF
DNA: TGTGCCAGTAGCGGGAGGACCACCGGGGAGCTGTTTTTT

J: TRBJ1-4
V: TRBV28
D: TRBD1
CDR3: CASSRPGQGGEKLFF
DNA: TGTGCCAGCAGCCGCCCCGGACAGGGTGGCGAAAAACTGTTTTTT

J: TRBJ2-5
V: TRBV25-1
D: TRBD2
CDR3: CASRAGASGRQRSETQYF
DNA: TGTGCCAGCAGGGCAGGGGCTAGCGGGAGACAGAGGTCGGAGACCCAGTACTTC

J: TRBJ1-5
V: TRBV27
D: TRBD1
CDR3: CASSFQGASNQPQHF
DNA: TGTGCCAGCAGTTTTCAGGGGGCAAGCAATCAGCCCCAGCATTTT

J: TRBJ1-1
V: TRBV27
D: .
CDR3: CASSQTDRFMNTEAFF
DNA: TGTGCCAGCAGTCAAACCGACAGATTCATGAACACTGAAGCTTTCTTT

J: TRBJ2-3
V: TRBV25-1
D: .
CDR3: CASSDHRDSTDTQYF
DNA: TGTGCCAGCAGTGACCACAGGGACAGCACAGATACGCAGTATTTT

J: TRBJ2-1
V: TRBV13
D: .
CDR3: CASSLQGQGSYNEQFF
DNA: TGTGCCAGCAGCTTACAAGGTCAGGGATCCTACAATGAGCAGTTCTTC

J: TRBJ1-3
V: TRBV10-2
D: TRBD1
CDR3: CASTPGQGGSGNTIYF
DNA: TGCGCCAGCACCCCCGGACAGGGAGGTTCTGGAAACACCATATATTTT